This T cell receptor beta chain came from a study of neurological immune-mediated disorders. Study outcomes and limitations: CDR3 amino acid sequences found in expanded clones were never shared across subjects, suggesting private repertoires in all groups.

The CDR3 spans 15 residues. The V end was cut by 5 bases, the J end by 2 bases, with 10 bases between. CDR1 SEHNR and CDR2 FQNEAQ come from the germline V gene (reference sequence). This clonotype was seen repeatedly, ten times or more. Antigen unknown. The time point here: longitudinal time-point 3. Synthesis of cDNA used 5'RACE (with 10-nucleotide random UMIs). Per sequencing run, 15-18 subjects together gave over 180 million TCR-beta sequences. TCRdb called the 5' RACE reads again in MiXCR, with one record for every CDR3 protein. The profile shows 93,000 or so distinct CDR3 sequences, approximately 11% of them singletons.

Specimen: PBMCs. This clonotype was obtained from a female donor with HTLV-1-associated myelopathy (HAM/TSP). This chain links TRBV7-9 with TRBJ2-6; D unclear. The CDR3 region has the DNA TGTGCCAGCAGCCCCACAAGTACTGGGGCCAACGTCCTGACTTTC. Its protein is CASSPTSTGANVLTF.